Below, 16 T cell receptor beta chains from the same sample are listed, as sequenced in a study of T-cell reconstitution after alpha-beta-depleted transplantation in children. A library of TCRbeta sequences, prepared with unique molecular identifiers, was generated. In TCRdb, the PCR reads were re-called with MiXCR into one record per CDR3 protein. The sample lists tens of thousands of distinct CDR3 sequences; about 7% were seen once. Sequenced here: PBMCs from the stem cell graft donor, sampled from the stem cell graft. The receptors stem from a human donor who donated a stem cell graft to a child with acute lymphoblastic leukemia.

This clonotype was recorded many times. This chain joins TRBV5-1 and TRBJ2-7; D is unresolved. The germline V gene has CDR1 SGHRS and CDR2 YFSETQ. V gave up 0 bases and J gave up 2 bases, with 9 bases separating them. The CDR3 contains 14 residues. The DNA for the CDR3 is TGCGCCAGCAGCTTGGAGGCCTTGCCCTACGAGCAGTACTTC. Translating it yields CASSLEALPYEQYF.

This clonotype has a count of ten or more. This chain joins TRBV21-1 and TRBJ1-5. TRBV21-1 is listed as a pseudogene. This CDR3 spans 13 amino acids. This CDR3 is CATRRRFNQPQHF. The DNA of the CDR3 is TGTGCCACCAGGAGAAGGTTTAACCAGCCCCAGCATTTT.

Note on this clonotype: A clone one base away is much larger, so this may be a read error. The chain is built from TRBV12-3 or TRBV12-4 and TRBJ1-2; tentative D call: TRBD1 (5 bases). CDR3 length: 19 residues. Here the CDR3 DNA reads TGTGCCATCAGTTCCCCCGGGGCAGGGCACCCATCCTTCAACTATGGCTACACCTTC. This encodes CAISSPGAGHPSFNYGYTF.

Many counts were recorded for this clonotype. The chain carries TRBV4-3 and TRBJ2-2; 7 bases are shared with TRBD1. With V trimmed by 1 base and J by 6 bases, 5 bases remained unmatched. The CDR3 contains 15 residues. The germline V gene encodes CDR1 LGHNA and CDR2 YSLEER. In nucleotides, the CDR3 is TGCGCCAGCAGCCAAGGACAGGGAAGCGCCGGGGAGCTGTTTTTT. Its translation is CASSQGQGSAGELFF.

This clonotype turned up a few times. This chain joins TRBV20-1 and TRBJ1-5; maybe TRBD1 (6 bases). The germline gives CDR1 DFQATT, CDR2 SNEGSKA (reference sequence). The CDR3 is 14 residues long. Trimming removed 0 bases from V and 4 bases from J, with 10 bases in between. The CDR3: CSAREGGLNQPQHF. The CDR3 nucleotides read TGCAGTGCTAGAGAAGGGGGGTTGAATCAGCCCCAGCATTTT.

This clonotype has just a few counts. The chain carries TRBV4-3 and TRBJ2-7; D possibly corresponds to TRBD1 (6 bases). This CDR3 has 16 residues. V was clipped by 1 base and J by 2 bases, with 15 bases between them. CDR1 LGHNA and CDR2 YSLEER come from the germline V gene. The CDR3 loop is CASSQVTGQTTYEQYF. The CDR3 DNA reads as TGCGCCAGCAGCCAAGTAACCGGACAGACAACCTACGAGCAGTACTTC.

This clonotype has just a few counts. The rearrangement links TRBV9 to TRBJ1-1, with a weak D call TRBD1 (5 bases). Per the germline V gene, CDR1 is SGDLS and CDR2 is YYNGEE. V dropped 4 bases and J dropped 0 bases, with 16 bases sitting between them. There are 16 residues in the CDR3. This CDR3 reads CASSSRTTVMNTEAFF. The CDR3 DNA follows: TGTGCCAGCAGCAGTAGAACGACAGTTATGAACACTGAAGCTTTCTTT.

This clonotype was seen at least ten times. The rearrangement joins TRBV6-5 to TRBJ1-5; 7 nucleotides line up with TRBD1. This CDR3 has 17 amino acids. The V gene's germline CDR1 is MNHEY and CDR2 SVGAGI. Trimming removed 3 bases from V and 7 bases from J; junction bases left unmatched: 15. CDR3 sequence reads: CASSYDRDPQGGQPQHF. CDR3 nucleotides: TGTGCCAGCAGTTATGACAGGGACCCTCAAGGAGGACAGCCCCAGCATTTT.

This clonotype was detected only a few times. V and J are TRBV14 and TRBJ1-2; possibly TRBD1 for D (5 bases). CDR1 and CDR2 (germline): SGHDN, FVKESK. This CDR3 comprises 15 residues. Between the trimmed V and J ends, which lost 0 bases and 5 bases, there was a span of 13 bases. The CDR3: CASSQDLGDLYGYTF. For the CDR3, the DNA is TGTGCCAGCAGCCAAGATCTTGGGGACCTATATGGCTACACCTTC.

In its sample, this clonotype was seen many times. The rearrangement links TRBV12-3 or TRBV12-4 to TRBJ1-4; D is unresolved. The CDR3 has 11 amino acids. V gave up 1 base and J gave up 7 bases, with 1 base separating them. Here the CDR3 DNA reads TGTGCCAGCAGTTTAGGTGAAAAACTGTTTTTT. Residues: CASSLGEKLFF.

This clonotype has a count of ten or more. V gene TRBV9 combines with J gene TRBJ2-5, with 8 positions matching TRBD2. The CDR3 loop spans 15 amino acids. Losses at the gene ends were 3 bases for V and 0 bases for J; bases not matched to a gene: 4. The V gene's germline CDR1 is SGDLS and CDR2 YYNGEE. For the CDR3, the DNA is TGTGCCAGCAGCGCCGGGACTAGAGACCAAGAGACCCAGTACTTC. This gives the protein CASSAGTRDQETQYF.

This clonotype was observed many times. The chain uses TRBV6-6 and TRBJ2-5; tentative D call: TRBD2 (6 bases). The CDR3 has 13 residues. From germline, CDR1 is MNHNY and CDR2 SVGAGI (reference sequence). The V end was cut by 7 bases, the J end by 2 bases, with 11 bases between. In DNA form, the CDR3 reads TGTGCCAGCATCGCGGGGTCACAAGAGACCCAGTACTTC. It yields the protein CASIAGSQETQYF.

The chain joins TRBV7-9 to TRBJ2-5, with a tentative D call TRBD1 (6 bases). Germline CDR1 reads SEHNR; CDR2 reads FQNEAQ (reference sequence). Trimming removed 1 base at V and 5 bases at J, with 14 bases between. The CDR3 loop spans 15 amino acids. This CDR3 reads CASSLDGRGTETQYF. The CDR3 coding sequence is TGTGCCAGCAGCTTAGACGGCAGGGGTACGGAGACCCAGTACTTC.

Many counts were recorded for this clonotype. The chain combines TRBV5-1 with TRBJ2-6, with 10 bases matching TRBD2. CDR3 length: 19 residues. V lost 4 bases, J lost 4 bases, and 14 bases stayed unmatched. Germline V CDR1 and CDR2: SGHRS, YFSETQ. CDR3 DNA sequence: TGCGCCAGCAGCCATCGGACTAGCGGTGTTCAGGGCGGGGCCAACGTCCTGACTTTC. Its protein is CASSHRTSGVQGGANVLTF.

This clonotype was picked up many times. CDR3 sequence reads: CASRPPPYSGSRYEQYF. CDR3 DNA: TGTGCCAGCAGACCACCTCCTTATAGCGGGAGTCGGTACGAGCAGTACTTC. The chain joins TRBV11-2 to TRBJ2-7; 9 bases align to TRBD2. CDR1 and CDR2 from the germline V gene are SGHAT and FQNNGV. The CDR3 sequence is 17 residues long. J was trimmed by 4 bases and V by 6 bases; bases with no gene match: 16.

This clonotype occurred a few times. This rearrangement joins TRBV7-2 to TRBJ1-6; D possibly corresponds to TRBD1 (5 bases). Germline CDR1 reads SGHTA; CDR2 reads FQGNSA. This CDR3 region has 13 residues. Deletions cut 8 bases from V and 9 bases from J, with 14 bases between. The CDR3 region is CASQTVLGSPLHF. CDR3 nucleotide sequence: TGTGCCAGCCAGACAGTACTCGGTTCACCCCTCCACTTT.